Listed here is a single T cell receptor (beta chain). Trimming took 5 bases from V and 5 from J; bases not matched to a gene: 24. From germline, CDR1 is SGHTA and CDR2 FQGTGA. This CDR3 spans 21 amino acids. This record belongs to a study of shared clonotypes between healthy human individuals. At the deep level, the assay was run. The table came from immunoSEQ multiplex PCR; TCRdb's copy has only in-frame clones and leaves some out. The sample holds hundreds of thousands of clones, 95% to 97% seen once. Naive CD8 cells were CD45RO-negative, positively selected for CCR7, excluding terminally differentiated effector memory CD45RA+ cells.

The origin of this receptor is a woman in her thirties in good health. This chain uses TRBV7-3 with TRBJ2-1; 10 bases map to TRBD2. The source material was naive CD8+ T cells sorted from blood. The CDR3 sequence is CASSPPSGYISGRRWDNEQFF. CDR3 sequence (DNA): TGTGCCAGCAGCCCCCCGAGTGGGTATATTAGCGGGAGGCGCTGGGACAATGAGCAGTTCTTC.